This paragraph reports one T cell receptor beta chain. Its antigen is not identified. This sample was taken from a study of PD-1 blockade in classical Hodgkin lymphoma. Generated by immunoSEQ multiplex PCR, the TCRdb table keeps only in-frame clones and is missing some. This sample has roughly 100,000 clones, with roughly nine tenths found just once. Time point reported: cycle 4 day 1 (C4D1), after less than 7 weeks of nivolumab. Each patient's relapse followed autologous stem cell transplantation, and brentuximab vedotin exposure varied. The study's findings and limits: Newly diagnosed patients and complete responders had comparable diversity at baseline. Before treatment, TCR diversity in newly diagnosed patients was reportedly lower than in healthy donors. Patients who initiated nivolumab within 1 year of ASCT were excluded. Undefined causes, possibly disease activity or prior therapy, underlie the repertoire differences.

The sequences come from peripheral blood mononuclear cells (PBMCs), collected before the fourth cycle of nivolumab. The receptor was derived from a human donor with classical Hodgkin lymphoma.

The CDR3 sequence is CAWSVGWGGSTDTQYF. CDR3 DNA sequence: TGTGCCTGGAGTGTAGGGTGGGGGGGTAGCACAGATACGCAGTATTTT. This chain connects TRBV30 to TRBJ2-3; 7 bases align to TRBD2. Germline V gene lookup returns CDR1 GTSNPN and CDR2 SVGIG (reference sequence). The CDR3 contains 16 residues. The trim removed 0 bases at V and 0 bases at J, leaving 6 bases unmatched.